This TCR beta chain was profiled in a study of vaccination and CD4 T cells after COVID-19. Study-level information: Controls used CEFX viral epitopes (positive), HIV-1 Nef peptides (negative), or no peptide.

Once obtained from cultured CD4+ T cells, the DNA was sequenced using the Oncomine TCR Beta short-read assay. TCRdb called the PCR reads again in MiXCR, with one record for every CDR3 protein. The top ten hold less than 20% of the sample, which has some 15,000 distinct CDR3 sequences, approximately 61% seen once. Stated treatment: approximately nine-day PBMC culture with coronavirus spike peptide pools or control peptides (ViraFEST assay). Via ViraFEST, peptide pools expanded antigen-specific T cells before TCR sequencing. Comment on this clonotype: The target antigen is unknown.

The sequence was collected from a human donor who had recovered from COVID-19. The sequencing input was CD4+ T cells from blood, cultured in vitro.

The CDR3 sequence: CSAREGNTEAFF. The CDR3 nucleotides are TGCAGTGCTAGAGAGGGAAACACTGAAGCTTTCTTT. The V call is TRBV20-1, the J call TRBJ1-1; D is ambiguous. From germline, CDR1 is DFQATT and CDR2 SNEGSKA (reference sequence). Deletions cut 0 bases from V and 2 bases from J, with 4 bases between. This CDR3 region has 12 residues.